The 14 T cell receptor beta chains given below trace back to one sample, sequenced in a study of blood T cell repertoires in COVID-19. Here immunoSEQ multiplex PCR was the method, and the copy in TCRdb shows in-frame clones only, minus some. This table holds hundreds of thousands of clones, roughly 90% found once. Specimen: PBMCs or T cells enriched from blood (not recorded which). Every receptor here comes from a woman between 25 and 40 years old with acute COVID-19.

V gene TRBV12-3 or TRBV12-4 combines with J gene TRBJ1-1; D is uncertain. V was pared by 2 bases and J by 4 bases, with 8 bases between. The CDR3 is 13 amino acids. CDR3 region: CASSLMEGTEAFF. As DNA, the CDR3 is TGTGCCAGCAGTTTAATGGAGGGCACTGAAGCTTTCTTT.

The chain joins TRBV11-2 to TRBJ1-4; 7 nucleotides line up with TRBD1. After removal of 3 bases from V and 7 bases from J, the junction contained 8 bases not matched to a gene. Germline V gene sequence: CDR1 SGHAT, CDR2 FQNNGV. The CDR3 totals 15 residues. In DNA form, the CDR3 reads TGTGCCAGCAGCTTCTCCACAGGGGTTCTTGAAAAACTGTTTTTT. Translating it yields CASSFSTGVLEKLFF.

V is TRBV6-2 or TRBV6-3 and J is TRBJ2-7; perhaps TRBD1 as D (5 bases). V was cut by 4 bases and J by 0 bases, with 13 bases left in between. CDR1 and CDR2 from the germline V gene are MNHEY and SVGEGT. The CDR3 length is 15 residues. The CDR3 DNA sequence: TGTGCCAGCAGTTCAGGGCCCCGAACCTCCTACGAGCAGTACTTC. Translation: CASSSGPRTSYEQYF.

The chain joins TRBV3-1 (or the pseudogene TRBV3-2) to TRBJ1-2, with a tentative D call TRBD1 (6 bases). With 3 bases removed from V and 2 bases from J, the gap between germline ends came to 13 bases. This CDR3 contains 15 residues. Germline assignment: CDR1 LGHDT and CDR2 YNNKEL (reference sequence). The CDR3, as DNA: TGTGCCAGCAGCCAGTTTACAGGGTCCAACTATGGCTACACCTTC. Its protein product is CASSQFTGSNYGYTF.

J is TRBJ2-1 and V is TRBV5-6, with 10 bases aligning to TRBD1. Trimming removed 4 bases from V and 8 bases from J; junction bases left unmatched: 9. This CDR3 is built from 15 residues. Germline V gene sequence: CDR1 SGHDT, CDR2 YYEEEE. The CDR3 is CASSLRPTGGDEQFF. The CDR3, as DNA: TGTGCCAGCAGCCTACGACCGACAGGGGGCGATGAGCAGTTCTTC.

The chain recombines TRBV13 with TRBJ2-7; D remains ambiguous. V lost 3 bases to trimming and J lost 5 bases, with 8 bases between them. The CDR3 length is 12 residues. Germline-derived CDR1 and CDR2 are PRHDT and FYEKMQ (reference sequence). The CDR3 nucleotides read TGTGCCAGCAGCTTTGGAAGCGACGAGCAGTACTTC. It yields the protein CASSFGSDEQYF.

The rearrangement joins TRBV6-5 to TRBJ2-3; 11 nucleotides line up with TRBD1. From germline, CDR1 is MNHEY and CDR2 SVGAGI. This CDR3 comprises 15 residues. V trimming: 5 bases; J trimming: 3 bases; junction bases outside the gene matches: 4. CDR3 bases: TGTGCCAGCAGTAGGACAGGGGGCGGGACAGATACGCAGTATTTT. Amino acid sequence: CASSRTGGGTDTQYF.

The genes are TRBV27 and TRBJ2-7, with 10 nucleotides matching TRBD1. V was pared by 4 bases and J by 4 bases, with 1 base of the junction left unmatched. Germline loops: CDR1 MNHEY, CDR2 SMNVEV (reference sequence). The CDR3 runs to 13 residues. The CDR3 loop reads CASSWDRGYEQYF. As DNA, the CDR3 is TGTGCCAGCAGTTGGGACAGGGGATACGAGCAGTACTTC.

The chain couples TRBV6-5 to TRBJ2-1, with 10 bases matching TRBD1. V lost 7 bases to trimming and J lost 5 bases; unmatched junction nucleotides: 5. From germline, CDR1 is MNHEY and CDR2 SVGAGI. The CDR3 runs 14 residues. CDR3 DNA sequence: TGTGCCAGCAAGACAGGGGGCCGACACAATGAGCAGTTCTTC. It is translated as CASKTGGRHNEQFF.

V gene TRBV21-1 combines with J gene TRBJ1-1; TRBD1, as called in the table, went unchecked against the DNA. TRBV21-1 is tagged as a pseudogene. CDR3 length: 16 amino acids. The CDR3 coding sequence is TGTGCCAGCAGCAATAACGGGACAGGGTCGAACACTGAAGCTTTCTTT. Translated: CASSNNGTGSNTEAFF.

The chain is built from TRBV12-5 and TRBJ2-1; 12 bases are a match to TRBD2. Per the germline V gene, CDR1 is LGHNT and CDR2 is FRNRAP. The CDR3 has 16 amino acids. Trimming took 4 bases from V and 5 from J; bases not matched to a gene: 6. DNA for the CDR3: TGTGCTAGTGGTTCCCCACTAGCGGGGGGAAACAATGAGCAGTTCTTC. Protein sequence: CASGSPLAGGNNEQFF.

This chain connects TRBV10-2 to TRBJ1-1, with D possibly matching TRBD1 (5 bases). Trimming cost V 6 bases and J 8 bases, with 19 bases left between them. The CDR3 totals 14 residues. CDR1 is WSHSY, CDR2 SAAADI, per germline. The CDR3 spells CASRGGDSGVEAFF. CDR3 sequence (DNA): TGCGCCAGCAGGGGGGGAGACAGTGGGGTAGAAGCTTTCTTT.

The V and J genes are TRBV6-5 and TRBJ1-1; D might be TRBD1 (6 bases). The CDR3 consists of 13 residues. Trimming stripped 4 bases from V and 11 bases from J, with 17 bases between. In germline, CDR1 is MNHEY, CDR2 SVGAGI. CDR3 region: CASSSKTGNRAFF. The CDR3 DNA sequence: TGTGCCAGCAGTTCCAAAACAGGGAATAGGGCTTTCTTT.

The J gene is TRBJ1-1, the V gene TRBV6-5, with D possibly TRBD1 on 6 matching bases. V was shortened by 5 bases and J by 0 bases, with 13 bases between the two germline ends. Germline lookup yields CDR1 MNHEY and CDR2 SVGAGI. The CDR3 consists of 15 residues. The CDR3 spells CASSPGGGMNTEAFF. The CDR3 DNA follows: TGTGCCAGCAGTCCTGGGGGGGGCATGAACACTGAAGCTTTCTTT.